The rows below give T cell receptor beta chains drawn from one sample of a study of beta chain features in type 1 diabetes. This table comes from immunoSEQ multiplex PCR, and its TCRdb copy is limited to in-frame clones, with some not included. The sample lists 350,000 to 450,000 clones; approximately 16% were seen once. What was sequenced was naive CD4+ T cells from blood. The source is a woman between 18 and 29 years old in good health. CDR3s include the opening cysteine and the closing phenylalanine or tryptophan. Fields, in order: clone size, V gene, D gene, J gene, CDR3 DNA, CDR3 protein. The D gene is left open where the match is weak. Clone size is not always given. Where it is, it says once, few, many or a class for expanded clones.

few	TRBV2	-	TRBJ1-5	TGTGCCAGCAGTGAAGCGTTAGCAGCGACTACCCAGCATTTT	CASSEALAATTQHF
-	TRBV6-5	-	TRBJ2-5	TGTGCCAGCAGTTACTCTGGCAGGGGTAATGGAGAGACCCAGTACTTC	CASSYSGRGNGETQYF
few	TRBV4-1	-	TRBJ1-5	TGCGCCAGCAGCCAACCCACTCTAAACCTCAGGCAGCCCCAGCATTTT	CASSQPTLNLRQPQHF
few	TRBV7-9	-	TRBJ2-5	TGTGCCAGCAGCGAGGGCAGGCGGGACCAAGAGACCCAGTACTTC	CASSEGRRDQETQYF
-	TRBV28	-	TRBJ2-1	TGTGCCAGCAGTTCACTCAGACTAGTTGAGCAGTTCTTC	CASSSLRLVEQFF
-	TRBV2	-	TRBJ1-5	TGTGCCAGCAGTGAATCCTACGACAGTAGCAATCAGCCCCAGCATTTT	CASSESYDSSNQPQHF
few	TRBV5-1	-	TRBJ1-5	TGCGCCAGCAGCCCCCTTGGTGAGAATCAGCCCCAGCATTTT	CASSPLGENQPQHF
few	TRBV30	TRBD2	TRBJ2-1	TGTGCCTGGAGAGAGCGCGGGAGGGCTAATGAGCAGTTCTTC	CAWRERGRANEQFF
few	TRBV29-1	-	TRBJ1-4	TGCAGCGTTAGCAGGGGCCCTAATGAAAAACTGTTTTTT	CSVSRGPNEKLFF
-	TRBV4-1	-	TRBJ2-1	TGCGCCAGCAGCCTTGGACATACGTACAATGAGCAGTTCTTC	CASSLGHTYNEQFF
few	TRBV19	-	TRBJ2-2	TGTGCCAGTAGTATCAGGTGGACCGGGGAGCTGTTTTTT	CASSIRWTGELFF
-	TRBV6-5	-	TRBJ1-1	TGTGCCTCCAGGACTGTTCGGGACACTGAAGCTTTCTTT	CASRTVRDTEAFF
few	TRBV7-3	-	TRBJ2-6	TGTGCCAGCAGCTTAAGGCAGGGAGGGGCCAACGTCCTGACTTTC	CASSLRQGGANVLTF
-	TRBV28	TRBD1	TRBJ1-5	TGTGCCAGCAGTTTAAGGGACAGGGGATCGGCCCAGCATTTT	CASSLRDRGSAQHF
-	TRBV18	-	TRBJ2-2	TGTGCCAGCTCACCGGCGGGGGCAAAGAGCACCGGGGAGCTGTTTTTT	CASSPAGAKSTGELFF
few	TRBV18	TRBD2	TRBJ2-1	TGTGCCAGCTCAGAGAGGGCCGGGACTAGCGGCCACAATGAGCAGTTCTTC	CASSERAGTSGHNEQFF
-	TRBV18	TRBD1	TRBJ1-4	TGTGCCAGCTCAGCGGGACAGACTAATGAAAAACTGTTTTTT	CASSAGQTNEKLFF
few	TRBV28	TRBD1	TRBJ2-1	TGTGCCAGCAGTGTGGGACAGGGAGGCAATGAGCAGTTCTTC	CASSVGQGGNEQFF
few	TRBV28	TRBD2	TRBJ2-3	TGTGCCAGCAGTGGGCTGGGGACAGCAGCGGGAGGGGTCACAGATACGCAGTATTTT	CASSGLGTAAGGVTDTQYF
-	TRBV4-1	TRBD1	TRBJ2-7	TGCGCCAGCAGCCAAGAGTACGGACAGGGGGTCTACGAGCAGTACTTC	CASSQEYGQGVYEQYF